This record looks at one TCR beta chain sequence and its context. Its antigen is unknown. The sample's time point: cycle 4 day 1 (C4D1), after about 6 weeks of nivolumab. Every patient was affected by relapse after autologous stem cell transplantation, while exposure to brentuximab vedotin was not uniform. Best overall response was complete response, partial response or progressive disease in these relapsed/refractory classical Hodgkin lymphoma patients. The data derive from a study of PD-1 blockade in classical Hodgkin lymphoma. Overall study findings and caveats: The diversity seen at baseline in complete responders resembled that of newly diagnosed patients.

Assay: immunoSEQ multiplex PCR; the TCRdb copy retains only in-frame clones and omits some. The sample carries about 85,000 clones, 90% recorded once. The CDR3 sequence is 14 residues long. Trimming removed 8 bases from V and 0 bases from J; junction bases left unmatched: 7. Germline V gene data show CDR1 as SNHLY and CDR2 as FYNNEI. The sample in question was peripheral blood mononuclear cells (PBMCs), obtained before the fourth cycle of nivolumab. The chain employs TRBV2 and TRBJ2-7; 7 nucleotides align to TRBD1. The receptor's source is a human donor with classical Hodgkin lymphoma. Written as DNA, the CDR3 is TGTGCCAGCCAGACAGGGTACTACTCCTACGAGCAGTACTTC. This sequence encodes CASQTGYYSYEQYF.